This TCR beta chain stems from a study of Tregs in tolerant kidney transplant recipients. Method: immunoSEQ multiplex PCR; TCRdb's copy keeps in-frame clones and lacks some. The sample has about 50,000 clones, roughly 89% seen once. Related graft donors supplied nonmyeloablative bone marrow transplants, and mixed chimerism was transient. This CDR3 spans 15 amino acids. CDR1 is MGHRA and CDR2 is YSYEKL in the germline V gene. The J segment lost 5 bases and the V segment lost 4 bases, leaving 11 bases of the junction unmatched. Source: CD8+ T cells from blood (PBMCs), taken 12 months after the transplant. The TCR comes from a human patient who received a combined kidney and bone marrow transplant. Some T cells may possibly be graft donor cells. The V call is TRBV4-1, the J call TRBJ2-7; the match to TRBD2 covers 7 bases. This chain's CDR3 is CASSPVKGRVDEQYF. CDR3 DNA sequence: TGCGCCAGCAGCCCCGTGAAGGGGAGGGTCGACGAGCAGTACTTC.